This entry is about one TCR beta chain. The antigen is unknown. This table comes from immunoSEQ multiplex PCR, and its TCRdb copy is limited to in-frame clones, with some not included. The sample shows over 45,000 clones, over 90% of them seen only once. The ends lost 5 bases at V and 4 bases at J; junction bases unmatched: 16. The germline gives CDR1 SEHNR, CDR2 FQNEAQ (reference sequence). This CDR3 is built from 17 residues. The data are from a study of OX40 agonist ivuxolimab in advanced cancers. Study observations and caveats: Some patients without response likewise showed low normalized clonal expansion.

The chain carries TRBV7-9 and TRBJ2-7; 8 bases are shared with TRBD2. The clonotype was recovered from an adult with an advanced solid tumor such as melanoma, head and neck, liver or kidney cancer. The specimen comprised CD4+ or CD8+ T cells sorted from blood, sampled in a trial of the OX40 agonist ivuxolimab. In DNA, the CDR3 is TGTGCCAGCAGCCAAACCGGCAGGCGGGAGGCTCTATACGAGCAGTACTTC. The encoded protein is CASSQTGRREALYEQYF.